These 30 T cell receptor beta chains originate from one sample sequenced in a study of shared clonotypes between healthy human individuals. Some clones are missing from TCRdb's copy, which holds only in-frame ones; the method was immunoSEQ multiplex PCR. The sample lists about 490,000 clones, 70% to 85% occurring once. Material: PBMCs. These receptors all stem from a middle-aged woman in good health. Some clones in this sample may be carry-over from other donors' samples.

The CDR3 sequence: CASSLAPGEGNTIYF. The DNA of the CDR3 is TGTGCCAGCAGCTTGGCGCCAGGTGAAGGAAACACCATATATTTT. The rearrangement links TRBV5-4 to TRBJ1-3; the D is unclear. The V gene's germline CDR1 is SGHNT and CDR2 YYREEE (reference sequence). This CDR3 contains 15 residues. Between the trimmed V and J ends, which lost 0 bases and 4 bases, there was a span of 11 bases.

The rearrangement uses TRBV7-2 and TRBJ1-5; perhaps TRBD1 as D (6 bases). Germline lookup yields CDR1 SGHTA and CDR2 FQGNSA. Trimming shortened V by 2 bases and J by 1 base, and 9 bases separated the two germline ends. This CDR3 has 15 residues. CDR3 DNA: TGTGCCAGCAGCTTACAGGGGACGAGCAATCAGCCCCAGCATTTT. Protein product: CASSLQGTSNQPQHF.

This chain uses TRBV11-3 with TRBJ2-1; 9 bases are a match to TRBD2. CDR1 is SGHNT and CDR2 is YENEEA in the germline V gene. V was pared by 5 bases and J by 6 bases, with 11 bases of the junction left unmatched. The CDR3 is 16 residues long. The CDR3 DNA is TGTGCCAGCAGCCCGGGCCTAGCGGGAAGGGGCAATGAGCAGTTCTTC. Protein product: CASSPGLAGRGNEQFF.

This chain uses TRBV28 with TRBJ1-2; TRBD1 might be the D (5 bases). The CDR3 has 14 amino acids. V gave up 1 base and J gave up 8 bases, with 14 bases separating them. Germline CDR1 reads MDHEN; CDR2 reads SYDVKM. The CDR3 loop is CASSLSRGAGGYTF. The CDR3, as DNA: TGTGCCAGCAGTTTATCGCGGGGCGCAGGGGGCTACACCTTC.

The chain couples TRBV27 to TRBJ2-7; no firm D call. V was pared by 0 bases and J by 2 bases, with 5 bases between. Germline values: CDR1 MNHEY, CDR2 SMNVEV (reference sequence). CDR3 length: 13 residues. The DNA of the CDR3 is TGTGCCAGCAGTTTATCTCGGGCCTACGAGCAGTACTTC. This gives the protein CASSLSRAYEQYF.

CDR3 sequence: CASGGGLGNTEAFF. For the CDR3, the DNA is TGTGCCAGCGGAGGGGGATTGGGGAACACTGAAGCTTTCTTT. The chain has TRBV2 and TRBJ1-1, with a weak D call TRBD1 (6 bases). The V gene's germline CDR1 is SNHLY and CDR2 FYNNEI. Trimming shortened V by 8 bases and J by 1 base, and 14 bases separated the two germline ends. This CDR3 is 14 amino acids long.

The chain recombines TRBV18 with TRBJ2-5; D not certain. The ends were cut back, 6 bases at V and 2 bases at J, with 13 bases in the middle. Germline V gene lookup returns CDR1 KGHSH and CDR2 LQKENI. CDR3 length: 14 residues. CDR3 region: CASSLRVGQETQYF. The CDR3 DNA is TGTGCCAGCTCCCTAAGGGTGGGACAAGAGACCCAGTACTTC. The full variable domain, its missing parts supplied by reference TRBV18 and TRBJ2-5, is NAGVMQNPRHLVRRRGQEARLRCSPMKGHSHVYWYRQLPEEGLKFMVYLQKENIIDESGMPKERFSAEFPKEGPSILRIQQVVRGDSAAYFCASSLRVGQETQYFGPGTRLLVL.

The genes are TRBV18 and TRBJ2-2, with 8 positions matching TRBD2. With V trimmed by 3 bases and J by 2 bases, 5 bases remained unmatched. The germline CDR1 and CDR2 sequences are KGHSH and LQKENI. This CDR3 has 16 amino acids. Here the CDR3 DNA reads TGTGCCAGCTCACCTGGACTAGCTGCAAACACCGGGGAGCTGTTTTTT. This gives the protein CASSPGLAANTGELFF.

CDR3 amino acids: CASTTYGHSGYTFSGANVLTF. The CDR3 DNA reads TGCGCCAGCACCACCTATGGACATAGCGGATATACCTTCTCTGGGGCCAACGTCCTGACTTTC. This sequence joins TRBV5-1 and TRBJ2-6; D is possibly TRBD2 (6 bases). From germline, CDR1 is SGHRS and CDR2 YFSETQ. The CDR3 contains 21 residues. V was clipped by 6 bases and J by 0 bases, with 28 bases between them.

This clone was observed a single time. The chain is built from TRBV7-9 and TRBJ2-5; the D gene is possibly TRBD1 (6 bases). The J call may be incorrect, as the DNA end agrees better with TRBJ2-7. The CDR3 has 15 residues. Germline V gene lookup returns CDR1 SEHNR and CDR2 FQNEAQ (reference sequence). The CDR3, as DNA: TGTGCCAGCAGCCACGGTCCACAACAGGGTTACGAGCAGTACTTC. Protein sequence: CASSHGPQQGYEQYF.

The V call is TRBV6-6, the J call TRBJ2-2; tentatively, D is TRBD1 or TRBD2 (5 bases each). Trimming cost V 4 bases and J 6 bases, with 18 bases left between them. The germline gives CDR1 MNHNY, CDR2 SVGAGI (reference sequence). The CDR3 contains 16 residues. CDR3 sequence (DNA): TGTGCCAGCAGTTGGGCGGGCCTCCAGGGCCCCGGGGAGCTGTTTTTT. It codes for CASSWAGLQGPGELFF.

This sequence joins TRBV11-1 and TRBJ1-1, with TRBD1 identical over 10 bases. With 2 bases clipped from V and 0 bases from J, the junction kept 3 bases outside the gene matches. CDR1 and CDR2 (germline): SGHAT, FQDESV (reference sequence). This CDR3 is built from 16 residues. The CDR3 spells CASSLRTGGMNTEAFF. The DNA of the CDR3 is TGTGCCAGCAGCTTACGGACAGGGGGGATGAACACTGAAGCTTTCTTT. Full variable domain (outside the CDR3, taken from reference TRBV11-1 and TRBJ1-1): EAEVAQSPRYKITEKSQAVAFWCDPISGHATLYWYRQILGQGPELLVQFQDESVVDDSQLPKDRFSAERLKGVDSTLKIQPAELGDSAMYLCASSLRTGGMNTEAFFGQGTRLTVV.

This chain connects TRBV5-1 to TRBJ2-1; TRBD2 matches at 13 bases. CDR1 SGHRS and CDR2 YFSETQ come from the germline V gene. This CDR3 has 16 residues. The V gene end was trimmed by 4 bases and the J gene end by 6 bases; junction bases not matched to a gene: 7. The CDR3 sequence: CASSGTGTSGANEQFF. The DNA of the CDR3 is TGCGCCAGCAGCGGAACCGGGACTAGCGGGGCCAATGAGCAGTTCTTC. The full variable domain, rest sourced from reference TRBV5-1 and TRBJ2-1, is KAGVTQTPRYLIKTRGQQVTLSCSPISGHRSVSWYQQTPGQGLQFLFEYFSETQRNKGNFPGRFSGRQFSNSRSEMNVSTLELGDSALYLCASSGTGTSGANEQFFGPGTRLTVL.

This clone was seen once. The chain joins TRBV11-3 to TRBJ2-3; no firm D call. Germline-derived CDR1 and CDR2 are SGHNT and YENEEA. V was pared by 5 bases and J by 2 bases, with 14 bases between. This CDR3 spans 15 amino acids. CDR3 sequence (DNA): TGTGCCAGCAGCCCCCACGGAAGGATCACAGATACGCAGTATTTT. Translated: CASSPHGRITDTQYF.

This clone was seen only once. The chain couples TRBV30 to TRBJ2-3; 9 nucleotides line up with TRBD2. Looked up from germline, CDR1 is GTSNPN and CDR2 is SVGIG (reference sequence). The CDR3 covers 13 residues. CDR3 DNA sequence: TGTGCGATTGGGGCGGGAGGGACAGATACGCAGTATTTT. It codes for CAIGAGGTDTQYF.

The V and J genes are TRBV6-6 and TRBJ1-5; unclear D gene. Trimming cost V 5 bases and J 4 bases, with 12 bases left between them. The CDR3 is 14 residues long. CDR1 MNHNY and CDR2 SVGAGI come from the germline V gene (reference sequence). The CDR3 DNA is TGTGCCAGCAGTACTAGCAACACAAATCAGCCCCAGCATTTT. Protein product: CASSTSNTNQPQHF.

V is TRBV5-1 and J is TRBJ2-5; no clear D. This CDR3 has 13 amino acids. Germline V gene data show CDR1 as SGHRS and CDR2 as YFSETQ. Trimming removed 7 bases from V and 0 bases from J, with 10 bases in between. Written as DNA, the CDR3 is TGCGCCAGCTGGTCCAGAAACCAAGAGACCCAGTACTTC. This codes for CASWSRNQETQYF.

The chain recombines TRBV4-2 with TRBJ2-1; 8 bases match TRBD2. This CDR3 has 16 residues. V shed 0 bases, J shed 2 bases, and the junction held 3 bases outside the gene matches. Germline CDR1 LGHNA, CDR2 YNFKEQ. The CDR3 nucleotides read TGTGCCAGCAGCCAAGATCCGGGACTAGCCTACAATGAGCAGTTCTTC. Translation: CASSQDPGLAYNEQFF.

This chain uses TRBV10-2 with TRBJ2-1; no reliable D call. V was pared by 8 bases and J by 9 bases, with 17 bases between. From germline, CDR1 is WSHSY and CDR2 SAAADI. This CDR3 has 13 amino acids. CDR3 nucleotides: TGCGCCAGCCAAGCAGCCGGAAGAGGTGAGCAGTTCTTC. Protein: CASQAAGRGEQFF.

The CDR3 DNA reads TGTGCCAGCAGTCCCGTGCCCCCTCTATGGAGTGAAAAACTGTTTTTT. Residues: CASSPVPPLWSEKLFF. The rearrangement links TRBV28 to TRBJ1-4; D is uncertain. Germline CDR1 and CDR2: MDHEN and SYDVKM. Deletions cut 5 bases from V and 7 bases from J, with 20 bases between. The CDR3 consists of 16 residues.

This clone was seen more than once but under ten times. The chain couples TRBV10-2 to TRBJ1-1, with D possibly matching TRBD1 (6 bases). Germline V gives CDR1 WSHSY, CDR2 SAAADI. This CDR3 spans 13 amino acids. The ends were cut back, 2 bases at V and 5 bases at J, with 9 bases in the middle. CDR3 in DNA: TGCGCCAGCAGTGAGCAGGGGAGGACTGAAGCTTTCTTT. This codes for CASSEQGRTEAFF.

This chain uses TRBV6-5 with TRBJ2-3; 11 nucleotides match TRBD2. This CDR3 has 14 residues. Trimming cost V 7 bases and J 3 bases; bases outside gene matches: 3. Germline V gives CDR1 MNHEY, CDR2 SVGAGI. CDR3 DNA: TGTGCCAGCAAACTAGCGGGAGTGACAGATACGCAGTATTTT. This codes for CASKLAGVTDTQYF.

The chain links TRBV5-1 to TRBJ1-2; 7 nucleotides match TRBD1. The CDR3 extends over 15 amino acids. Germline values: CDR1 SGHRS, CDR2 YFSETQ. Trimming cost V 5 bases and J 0 bases; bases outside gene matches: 7. The CDR3 reads CASSEGGTANYGYTF. CDR3 in DNA: TGCGCCAGCAGTGAGGGAGGGACAGCTAACTATGGCTACACCTTC.

The rearrangement uses TRBV6-4 and TRBJ2-1; TRBD2 aligns across 14 bases. The CDR3 length is 17 residues. CDR1 is MRHNA and CDR2 is SNTAGT in the germline V gene. V shed 2 bases and J 9 bases; nucleotides not matched to a gene: 9. CDR3 in amino acids: CASSDAPGLAGVSEQFF. CDR3 nucleotide sequence: TGTGCCAGCAGTGACGCTCCGGGACTAGCGGGAGTGAGTGAGCAGTTCTTC.

This clone was counted a single time. The chain combines TRBV19 with TRBJ1-3; a weak D match, TRBD1 (5 bases). The CDR3 consists of 16 residues. V lost 4 bases and J lost 0, with 13 bases in between. The germline gives CDR1 LNHDA, CDR2 SQIVND (reference sequence). The CDR3 bases are TGTGCCAGTAGTACCCCGGGACTCTCCTCTGGAAACACCATATATTTT. It is translated as CASSTPGLSSGNTIYF.

The V and J genes are TRBV28 and TRBJ1-5; the D is unclear. CDR1 is MDHEN and CDR2 is SYDVKM in the germline V gene. The CDR3 loop spans 17 amino acids. V lost 4 bases to trimming and J lost 2 bases, with 18 bases between them. CDR3 in amino acids: CASSYHPDGGGNQPQHF. CDR3 DNA sequence: TGTGCCAGCAGTTACCACCCGGACGGAGGTGGCAATCAGCCCCAGCATTTT.

V and J are TRBV27 and TRBJ2-7, with 7 bases aligning to TRBD2. V was clipped by 5 bases and J by 2 bases; unmatched bases: 15. The CDR3 is 17 amino acids. Germline V gene lookup returns CDR1 MNHEY and CDR2 SMNVEV (reference sequence). The CDR3, as DNA: TGTGCCAGCAGTAAGTCAATCCCTAGCGGAGGGACCTACGAGCAGTACTTC. Its protein product is CASSKSIPSGGTYEQYF.

With regard to this clone: A far larger clone is a single base away, which makes a read error likely. Since the CDR3 does not end with the conserved phenylalanine or tryptophan, this likely comes from a read error. The genes are TRBV9 and TRBJ2-7; 12 positions agree with TRBD1. The trim removed 4 bases at V and 3 bases at J, leaving 5 bases unmatched. Germline CDR1 and CDR2: SGDLS and YYNGEE. The CDR3 sequence is 15 residues long. The CDR3 DNA sequence: TGTGCCAGCAGCCCTGGGACAGGGGGCCGCTACGAGCAGTACCTC. Residues: CASSPGTGGRYEQYL.

This chain joins TRBV10-1 and TRBJ2-7; 7 nucleotides agree with TRBD2. V shed 10 bases and J 0 bases; nucleotides not matched to a gene: 9. Germline V gene sequence: CDR1 WNHNN, CDR2 SYGVQD (reference sequence). This CDR3 region has 14 residues. For the CDR3, the DNA is TGCGCCACCCCGAGGAGACTAGCCTCCTACGAGCAGTACTTC. It translates to CATPRRLASYEQYF.

The rearrangement links TRBV9 to TRBJ2-5; 9 positions match TRBD2. Germline V gene lookup returns CDR1 SGDLS and CDR2 YYNGEE. The CDR3 length is 14 residues. With V trimmed by 0 bases and J by 4 bases, 1 base remained unmatched. CDR3 in amino acids: CASSVAGLAETQYF. In nucleotides, the CDR3 is TGTGCCAGCAGCGTAGCGGGACTAGCAGAGACCCAGTACTTC.